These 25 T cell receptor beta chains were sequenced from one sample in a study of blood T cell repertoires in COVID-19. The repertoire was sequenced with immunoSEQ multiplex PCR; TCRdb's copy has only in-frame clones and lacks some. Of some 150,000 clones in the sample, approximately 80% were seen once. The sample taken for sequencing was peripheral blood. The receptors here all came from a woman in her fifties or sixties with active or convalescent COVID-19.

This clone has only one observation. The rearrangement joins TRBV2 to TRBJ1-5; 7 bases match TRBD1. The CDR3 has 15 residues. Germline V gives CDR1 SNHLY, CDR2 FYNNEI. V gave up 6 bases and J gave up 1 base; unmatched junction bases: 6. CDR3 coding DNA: TGTGCCAGCAGGTACGGGACAGAGAGCAATCAGCCCCAGCATTTT. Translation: CASRYGTESNQPQHF.

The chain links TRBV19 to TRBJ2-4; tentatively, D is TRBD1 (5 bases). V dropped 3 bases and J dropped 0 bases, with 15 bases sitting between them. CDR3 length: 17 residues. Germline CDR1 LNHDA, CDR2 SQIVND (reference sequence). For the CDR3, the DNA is TGTGCCAGTAGTATGAGACTGACAGACCTAGCCAAAAACATTCAGTACTTC. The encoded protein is CASSMRLTDLAKNIQYF.

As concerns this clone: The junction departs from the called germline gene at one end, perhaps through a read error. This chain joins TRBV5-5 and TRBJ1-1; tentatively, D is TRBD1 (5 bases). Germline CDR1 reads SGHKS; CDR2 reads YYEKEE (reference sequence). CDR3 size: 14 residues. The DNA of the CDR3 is TGTGCCAGCAGCTCTCATAGGGGCGGCTCTGAGGCTTTCTTT. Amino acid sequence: CASSSHRGGSEAFF.

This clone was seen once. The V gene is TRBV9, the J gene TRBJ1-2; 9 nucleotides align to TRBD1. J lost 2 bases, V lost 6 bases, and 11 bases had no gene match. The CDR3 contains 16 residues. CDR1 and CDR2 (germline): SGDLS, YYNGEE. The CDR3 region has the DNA TGTGCCAGCATAGGGACAGGGTATGAGGGGAACTATGGCTACACCTTC. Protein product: CASIGTGYEGNYGYTF.

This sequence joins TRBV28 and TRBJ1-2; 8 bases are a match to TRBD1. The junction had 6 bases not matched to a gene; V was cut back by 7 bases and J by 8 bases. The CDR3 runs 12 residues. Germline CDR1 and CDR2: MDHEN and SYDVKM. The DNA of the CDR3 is TGTGCCAGCACGACAGGGGATTCGGGCTACACCTTC. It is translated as CASTTGDSGYTF.

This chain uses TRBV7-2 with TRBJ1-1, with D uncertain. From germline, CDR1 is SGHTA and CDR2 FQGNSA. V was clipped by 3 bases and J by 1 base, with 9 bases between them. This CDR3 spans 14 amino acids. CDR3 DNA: TGTGCCAGCAGCTTCCGTACAGAGAACACTGAAGCTTTCTTT. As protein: CASSFRTENTEAFF.

The CDR3 here is CASSLGWLADGQETQYF. The CDR3 DNA sequence: TGCGCCAGCAGCTTGGGCTGGTTAGCGGACGGACAAGAGACCCAGTACTTC. The V call is TRBV5-1, the J call TRBJ2-5; D perhaps matches TRBD2 (6 bases). The CDR3 has 17 amino acids. V lost 0 bases to trimming and J lost 2 bases, with 17 bases between them. Looked up from germline, CDR1 is SGHRS and CDR2 is YFSETQ. Drawing the rest from reference TRBV5-1 and TRBJ2-5, the complete variable domain is KAGVTQTPRYLIKTRGQQVTLSCSPISGHRSVSWYQQTPGQGLQFLFEYFSETQRNKGNFPGRFSGRQFSNSRSEMNVSTLELGDSALYLCASSLGWLADGQETQYFGPGTRLLVL.

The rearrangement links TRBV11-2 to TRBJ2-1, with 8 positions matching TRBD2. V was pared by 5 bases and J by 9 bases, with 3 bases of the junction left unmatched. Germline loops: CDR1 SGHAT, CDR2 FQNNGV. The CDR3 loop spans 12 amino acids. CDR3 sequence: CASSTGLVEQFF. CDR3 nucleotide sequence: TGTGCCAGCAGCACGGGACTAGTTGAGCAGTTCTTC.

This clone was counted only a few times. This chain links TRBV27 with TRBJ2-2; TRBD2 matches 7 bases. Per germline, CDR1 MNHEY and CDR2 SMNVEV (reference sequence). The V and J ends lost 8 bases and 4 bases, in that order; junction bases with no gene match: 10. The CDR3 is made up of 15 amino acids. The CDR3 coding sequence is TGTGCCAGCTGCCGAAACCGGGAGGCCACCGGGGAGCTGTTTTTT. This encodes CASCRNREATGELFF.

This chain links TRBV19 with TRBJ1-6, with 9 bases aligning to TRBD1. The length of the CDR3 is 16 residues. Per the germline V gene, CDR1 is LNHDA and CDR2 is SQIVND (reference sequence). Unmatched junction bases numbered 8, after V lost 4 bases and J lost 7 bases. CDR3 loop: CASSTPGQGGNSPLHF. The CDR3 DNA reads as TGTGCCAGTAGTACCCCGGGACAGGGAGGAAATTCACCCCTCCACTTT.

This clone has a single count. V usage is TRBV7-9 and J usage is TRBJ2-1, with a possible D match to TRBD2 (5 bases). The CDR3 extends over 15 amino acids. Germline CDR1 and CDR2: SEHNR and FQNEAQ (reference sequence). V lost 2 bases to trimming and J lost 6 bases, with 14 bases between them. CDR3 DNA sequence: TGTGCCAGCAGCTTATTCTTCGGGGAAAGCAATGAGCAGTTCTTC. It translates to CASSLFFGESNEQFF.

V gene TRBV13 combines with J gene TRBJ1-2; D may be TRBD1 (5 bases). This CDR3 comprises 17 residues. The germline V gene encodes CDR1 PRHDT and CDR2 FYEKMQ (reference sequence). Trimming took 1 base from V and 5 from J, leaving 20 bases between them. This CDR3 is CASSLAAAGRNEYGYTF. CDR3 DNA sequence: TGTGCCAGCAGCTTAGCGGCGGCAGGGCGGAACGAATATGGCTACACCTTC.

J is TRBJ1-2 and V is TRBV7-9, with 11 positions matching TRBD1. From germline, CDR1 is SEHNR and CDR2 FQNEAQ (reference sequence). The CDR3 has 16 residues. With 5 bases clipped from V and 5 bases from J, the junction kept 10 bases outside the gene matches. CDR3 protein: CASSALDRGRGYGYTF. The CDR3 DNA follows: TGTGCCAGCAGCGCTTTGGACAGGGGGCGCGGGTATGGCTACACCTTC.

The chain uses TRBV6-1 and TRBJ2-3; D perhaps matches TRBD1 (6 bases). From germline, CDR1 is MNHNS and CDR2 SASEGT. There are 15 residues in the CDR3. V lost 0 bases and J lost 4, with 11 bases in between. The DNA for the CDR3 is TGTGCCAGCAGTGAAGCGGCAGGGGCCGCAGATACGCAGTATTTT. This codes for CASSEAAGAADTQYF.

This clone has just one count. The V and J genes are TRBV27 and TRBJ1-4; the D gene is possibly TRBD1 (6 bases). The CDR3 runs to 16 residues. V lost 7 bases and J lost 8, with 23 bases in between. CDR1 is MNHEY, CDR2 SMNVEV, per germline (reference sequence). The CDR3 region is CASIRSVTGIWEKLFF. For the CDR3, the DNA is TGTGCCAGCATCAGGTCGGTTACAGGGATTTGGGAAAAACTGTTTTTT.

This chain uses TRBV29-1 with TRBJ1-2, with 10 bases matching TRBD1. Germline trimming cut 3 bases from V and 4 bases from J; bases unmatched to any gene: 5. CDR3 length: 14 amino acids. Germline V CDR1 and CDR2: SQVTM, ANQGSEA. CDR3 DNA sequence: TGCAGCGTTGAGGGGACAGGGGTGAGCTATGGCTACACCTTC. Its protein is CSVEGTGVSYGYTF.

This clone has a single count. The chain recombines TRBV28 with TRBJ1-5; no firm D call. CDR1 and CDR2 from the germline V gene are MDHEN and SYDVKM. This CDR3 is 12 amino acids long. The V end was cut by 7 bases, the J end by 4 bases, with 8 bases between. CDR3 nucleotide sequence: TGTGCCAGCACCACACCGAATCAGCCCCAGCATTTT. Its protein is CASTTPNQPQHF.

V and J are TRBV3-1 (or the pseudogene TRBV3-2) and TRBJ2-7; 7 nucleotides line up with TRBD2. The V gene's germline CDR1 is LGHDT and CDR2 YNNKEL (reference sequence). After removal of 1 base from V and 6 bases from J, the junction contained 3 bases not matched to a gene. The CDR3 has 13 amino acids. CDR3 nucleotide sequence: TGTGCCAGCAGCCAAGTTTCGGGGGGCGAGCAGTACGTC. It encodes CASSQVSGGEQYV.

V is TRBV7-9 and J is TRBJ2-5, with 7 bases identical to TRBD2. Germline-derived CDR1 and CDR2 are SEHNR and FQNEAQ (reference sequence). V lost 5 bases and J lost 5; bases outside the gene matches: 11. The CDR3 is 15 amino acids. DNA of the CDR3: TGTGCCAGCAGCAGTGGACTAGATAGGCGCGAGACCCAGTACTTC. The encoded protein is CASSSGLDRRETQYF. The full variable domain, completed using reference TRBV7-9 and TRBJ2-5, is DTGVSQNPRHKITKRGQNVTFRCDPISEHNRLYWYRQTLGQGPEFLTYFQNEAQLEKSRLLSDRFSAERPKGSFSTLEIQRTEQGDSAMYLCASSSGLDRRETQYFGPGTRLLVL.

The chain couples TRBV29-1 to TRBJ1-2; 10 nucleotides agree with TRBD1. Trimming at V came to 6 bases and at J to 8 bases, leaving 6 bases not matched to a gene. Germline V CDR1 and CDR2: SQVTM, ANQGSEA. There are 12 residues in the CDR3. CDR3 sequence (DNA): TGCAGCGTCGGGGACAGGGGCTTGGGCTACACCTTC. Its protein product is CSVGDRGLGYTF. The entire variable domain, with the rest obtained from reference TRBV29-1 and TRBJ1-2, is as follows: SAVISQKPSRDICQRGTSLTIQCQVDSQVTMMFWYRQQPGQSLTLIATANQGSEATYESGFVIDKFPISRPNLTFSTLTVSNMSPEDSSIYLCSVGDRGLGYTFGSGTRLTVV.

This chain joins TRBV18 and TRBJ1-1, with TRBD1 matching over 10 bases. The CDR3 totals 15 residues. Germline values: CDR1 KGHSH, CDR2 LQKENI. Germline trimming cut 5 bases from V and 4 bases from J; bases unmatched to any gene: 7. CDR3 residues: CASSTTGGTITEAFF. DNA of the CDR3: TGTGCCAGCTCAACGACAGGGGGCACGATCACTGAAGCTTTCTTT.

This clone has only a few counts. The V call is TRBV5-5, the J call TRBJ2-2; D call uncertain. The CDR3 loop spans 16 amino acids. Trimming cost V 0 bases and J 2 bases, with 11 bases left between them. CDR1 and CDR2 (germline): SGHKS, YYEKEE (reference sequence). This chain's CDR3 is CASSLGLGFNTGELFF. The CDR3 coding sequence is TGTGCCAGCAGCTTGGGGCTCGGGTTCAACACCGGGGAGCTGTTTTTT.

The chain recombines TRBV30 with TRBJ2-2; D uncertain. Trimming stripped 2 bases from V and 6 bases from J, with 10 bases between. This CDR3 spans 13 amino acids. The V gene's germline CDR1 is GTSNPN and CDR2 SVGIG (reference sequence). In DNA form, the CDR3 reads TGTGCCTGGAGTTCTCTGGCCTCCGGGGAGCTGTTTTTT. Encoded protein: CAWSSLASGELFF.

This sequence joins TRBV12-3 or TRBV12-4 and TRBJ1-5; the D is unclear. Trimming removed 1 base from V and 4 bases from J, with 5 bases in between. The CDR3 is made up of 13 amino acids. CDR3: CASSLVENQPQHF. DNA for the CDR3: TGTGCCAGCAGTTTAGTGGAGAATCAGCCCCAGCATTTT.

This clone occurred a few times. The CDR3 nucleotides read TGTGCCAGCAGTGGACAAGGCGGCCCCTACGAGCAGTACTTC. The encoded protein is CASSGQGGPYEQYF. This chain links TRBV3-1 (or the pseudogene TRBV3-2) with TRBJ2-7; tentatively, D is TRBD1 (5 bases). Looked up from germline, CDR1 is LGHDT and CDR2 is YNNKEL (reference sequence). Trimming removed 6 bases from V and 2 bases from J, with 14 bases in between. This CDR3 contains 14 residues.